This TCR beta chain emerged from a study of metastatic and nonmetastatic thyroid tumors. Whole-study findings and limits: Malignant tumors reportedly showed significantly higher TCR beta diversity than benign nodules in both blood and tumor.

A few counts support this clone. As yet, its antigen is unknown. The CDR3 is 16 residues long. V was cut by 7 bases and J by 6 bases, with 22 bases left in between. From germline, CDR1 is MNHNY and CDR2 SVGAGI (reference sequence). TCRdb ran MiXCR on the PCR reads. The sample contains tens of thousands of clones, around 10% of which appear only once. Patients had received no treatment of any kind before thyroid surgery. Sequencing was performed on blood. The V and J genes are TRBV6-6 and TRBJ2-1; tentatively, D is TRBD2 (6 bases). This clonotype was sampled from a female donor with papillary thyroid cancer or a benign thyroid nodule (not recorded which). Some clones in this sample may be carry-over from other donors' samples. CDR3 protein: CASTRMGRGEFNEQFF. CDR3 nucleotides: TGTGCCAGCACCCGTATGGGGCGCGGGGAGTTCAATGAGCAGTTCTTC.